The 8 T cell receptor beta chains presented below share a single source sample, sequenced in a study of T cell responses to AZD1222 COVID-19 vaccine. Sequenced by immunoSEQ multiplex PCR; TCRdb stores in-frame clones only, minus some. The data contain 100,000 to 150,000 clones, around 87% of them singletons. Specimen: peripheral blood, collected on day 0 of AZD1222 vaccination. The receptor set was obtained from an adult in good health.

The rearrangement links TRBV10-3 to TRBJ2-2, with D maybe TRBD1 (6 bases). CDR3 length: 15 residues. V lost 6 bases, J lost 0 bases, and 11 bases lay in between. CDR1 is ENHRY and CDR2 is SYGVKD in the germline V gene. CDR3 residues: CAIRYREANTGELFF. The CDR3 nucleotides read TGTGCCATCAGATACAGGGAAGCGAACACCGGGGAGCTGTTTTTT.

This chain joins TRBV19 and TRBJ1-5; the D is unclear. The CDR3 covers 12 residues. Germline V gene lookup returns CDR1 LNHDA and CDR2 SQIVND (reference sequence). V was trimmed by 3 bases and J by 6 bases, leaving 6 bases between them. The CDR3 DNA sequence: TGTGCCAGTAGTATTAAGGCTCAGCCCCAGCATTTT. It translates to CASSIKAQPQHF.

The rearrangement links TRBV6-5 to TRBJ2-7, with TRBD1 matching 8 bases. Germline V lookup: CDR1 MNHEY, CDR2 SVGAGI. The CDR3 extends over 16 amino acids. V shed 3 bases, J shed 3 bases, and the junction held 10 bases outside the gene matches. For the CDR3, the DNA is TGTGCCAGCAGTTATCTCGCACAGGGGGATTTCTACGAGCAGTACTTC. It yields the protein CASSYLAQGDFYEQYF.

J is TRBJ1-1 and V is TRBV28; D may be TRBD1 (6 bases). The CDR3 consists of 14 residues. V lost 5 bases, J lost 5 bases, and 15 bases lay in between. Germline CDR1 is MDHEN and CDR2 is SYDVKM. CDR3 in amino acids: CASSPIIRGTEAFF. Written as DNA, the CDR3 is TGTGCCAGCAGTCCCATAATCAGGGGAACTGAAGCTTTCTTT.

The chain has TRBV6-1 and TRBJ1-1; D is unclear. Deletions cut 3 bases from V and 5 bases from J, with 10 bases between. The CDR3 has 13 amino acids. Germline V gives CDR1 MNHNS, CDR2 SASEGT. CDR3: CASSESRLTEAFF. In DNA form, the CDR3 reads TGTGCCAGCAGTGAGAGCAGACTAACTGAAGCTTTCTTT.

This chain links TRBV19 with TRBJ1-4; 8 bases align to TRBD1. This CDR3 spans 15 amino acids. The V gene end was trimmed by 5 bases and the J gene end by 8 bases; junction bases not matched to a gene: 10. The germline CDR1 and CDR2 sequences are LNHDA and SQIVND (reference sequence). The CDR3 nucleotides are TGTGCCAGTAGTCCCAGGGGGCGGCTCTGGGAAAAACTGTTTTTT. It encodes CASSPRGRLWEKLFF.

The V gene is TRBV5-1, the J gene TRBJ1-2; 10 bases line up with TRBD1. This CDR3 spans 15 amino acids. The ends lost 1 base at V and 4 bases at J; junction bases unmatched: 4. Germline V CDR1 and CDR2: SGHRS, YFSETQ. The CDR3 spells CASSLRTGGAYGYTF. Here the CDR3 DNA reads TGCGCCAGCAGCTTGAGGACAGGGGGGGCCTATGGCTACACCTTC.

The genes are TRBV7-9 and TRBJ1-2, with a weak D call TRBD1 (6 bases). Trimming cost V 4 bases and J 10 bases, with 10 bases left between them. The V gene's germline CDR1 is SEHNR and CDR2 FQNEAQ (reference sequence). CDR3 length: 11 residues. CDR3 loop: CASSSEGDYTF. CDR3 coding DNA: TGTGCCAGCAGCTCCGAGGGGGACTACACCTTC.